A single sample is the source of the 2 T cell receptor beta chains below, sequenced in a study of identifying expanded T cells in peripheral blood. The data were produced by immunoSEQ multiplex PCR, yet TCRdb's version contains in-frame clones alone and is incomplete. The sample consists of tens of thousands of clones, about 88% of them appearing once. Source material: blood. The receptor source for this set is a person aged 18 to 70 in good health.

The CDR3 coding sequence is TGTGCCAGCAAGGGGGGGCATAGCAATCAGCCCCAGCATTTT. The encoded protein is CASKGGHSNQPQHF. V and J are TRBV6-1 and TRBJ1-5; weak D call: TRBD1 (6 bases). Germline V gene sequence: CDR1 MNHNS, CDR2 SASEGT. This CDR3 has 14 residues. V was pared by 7 bases and J by 0 bases, with 10 bases between.

The J gene is TRBJ1-3, the V gene TRBV7-2, with D tentatively TRBD1 (5 bases). Looked up from germline, CDR1 is SGHTA and CDR2 is FQGNSA. With 2 bases removed from V and 3 bases from J, the gap between germline ends came to 5 bases. The CDR3 covers 13 residues. CDR3 amino acids: CASSLQGGNTIYF. CDR3 nucleotides: TGTGCCAGCAGCTTACAGGGTGGAAACACCATATATTTT.